Sequencing of this T cell receptor (beta chain) was carried out in a study of blood T cell repertoires in COVID-19. Study background: The United States, Italy and Spain supplied acute and convalescent COVID-19 samples.

Many counts were recorded for this clone. Authors' analysis steps: The authors estimated nucleated cell counts from reference gene primer amplification. Measured with immunoSEQ multiplex PCR; TCRdb has only the in-frame clones, and not every one. V, J and clone size derive from that table, while D and trimming were established from the DNA sequence. Of 200,000 to 250,000 clones listed, approximately 86% were seen once; the top ten hold roughly 3%. Germline values: CDR1 SGHRS, CDR2 YFSETQ. The CDR3 spans 14 residues. V lost 3 bases and J 0 bases, leaving 7 bases between the germline ends. The chain uses TRBV5-1 and TRBJ1-3; tentative D call: TRBD1 (5 bases). The clonotype originates from a man in his fifties or sixties with acute or convalescent COVID-19. Sample: peripheral blood. The CDR3 bases are TGCGCCAGCAGCTATGGGGCCTCTGGAAACACCATATATTTT. It specifies CASSYGASGNTIYF.